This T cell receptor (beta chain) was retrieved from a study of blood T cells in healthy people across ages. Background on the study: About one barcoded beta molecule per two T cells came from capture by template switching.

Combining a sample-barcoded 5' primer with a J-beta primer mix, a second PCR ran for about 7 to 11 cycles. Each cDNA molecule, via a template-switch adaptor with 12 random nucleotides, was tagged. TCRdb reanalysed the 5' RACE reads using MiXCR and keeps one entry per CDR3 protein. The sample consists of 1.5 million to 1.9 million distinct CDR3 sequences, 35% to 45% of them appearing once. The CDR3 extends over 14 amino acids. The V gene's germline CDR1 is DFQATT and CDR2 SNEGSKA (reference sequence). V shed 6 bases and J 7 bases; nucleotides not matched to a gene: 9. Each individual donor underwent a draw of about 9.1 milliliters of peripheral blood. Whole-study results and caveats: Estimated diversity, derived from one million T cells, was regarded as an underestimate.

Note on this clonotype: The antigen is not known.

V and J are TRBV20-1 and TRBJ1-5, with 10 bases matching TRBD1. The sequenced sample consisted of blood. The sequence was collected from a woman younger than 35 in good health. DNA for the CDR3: TGCAGTGCAAGGACAGGGGGACTCCGACAGCCCCAGCATTTT. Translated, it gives CSARTGGLRQPQHF.